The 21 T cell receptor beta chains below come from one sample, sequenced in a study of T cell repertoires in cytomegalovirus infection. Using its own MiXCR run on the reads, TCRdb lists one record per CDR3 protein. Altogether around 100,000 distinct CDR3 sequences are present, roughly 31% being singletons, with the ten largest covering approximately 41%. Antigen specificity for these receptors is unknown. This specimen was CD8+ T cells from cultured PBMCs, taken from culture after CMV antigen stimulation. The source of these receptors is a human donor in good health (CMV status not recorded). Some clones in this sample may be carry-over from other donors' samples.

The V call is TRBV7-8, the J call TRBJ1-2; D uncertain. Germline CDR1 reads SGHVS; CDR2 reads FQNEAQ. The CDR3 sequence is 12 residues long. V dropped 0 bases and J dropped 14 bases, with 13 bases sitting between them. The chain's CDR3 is CASSLASEARTF. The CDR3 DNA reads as TGTGCCAGCAGCTTAGCGTCCGAGGCAAGGACCTTC.

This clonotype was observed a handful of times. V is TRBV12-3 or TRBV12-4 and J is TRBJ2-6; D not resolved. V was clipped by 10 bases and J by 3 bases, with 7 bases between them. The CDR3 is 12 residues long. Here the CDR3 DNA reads TGTGCCACCTCTTATGGGGCCAACGTCCTGACTTTC. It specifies CATSYGANVLTF.

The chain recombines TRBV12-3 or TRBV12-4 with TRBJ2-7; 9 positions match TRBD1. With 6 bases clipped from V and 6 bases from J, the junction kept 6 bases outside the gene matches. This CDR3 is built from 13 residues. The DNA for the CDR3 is TGTGCCAGCAGATGGACAGGGGCCGCCGAGCAGTACTTC. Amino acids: CASRWTGAAEQYF.

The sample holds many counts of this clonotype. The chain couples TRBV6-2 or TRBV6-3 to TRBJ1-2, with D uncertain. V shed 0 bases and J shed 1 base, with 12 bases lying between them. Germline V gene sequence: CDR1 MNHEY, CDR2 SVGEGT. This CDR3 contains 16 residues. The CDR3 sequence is CASSYSSQHNNYGYTF. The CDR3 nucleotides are TGTGCCAGCAGTTACTCGAGCCAGCATAATAACTATGGCTACACCTTC.

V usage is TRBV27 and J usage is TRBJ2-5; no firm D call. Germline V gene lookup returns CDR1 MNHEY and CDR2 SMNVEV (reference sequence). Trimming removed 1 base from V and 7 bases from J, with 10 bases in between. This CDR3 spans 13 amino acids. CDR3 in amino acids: CASSLYVLGTQYF. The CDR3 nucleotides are TGTGCCAGCAGTTTATATGTCCTAGGGACCCAGTACTTC.

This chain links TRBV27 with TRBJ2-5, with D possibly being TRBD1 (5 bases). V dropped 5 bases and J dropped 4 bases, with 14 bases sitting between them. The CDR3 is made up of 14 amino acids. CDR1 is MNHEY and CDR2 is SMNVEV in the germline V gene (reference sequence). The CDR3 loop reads CASSQGITGETQYF. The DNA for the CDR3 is TGTGCCAGCAGTCAGGGAATCACTGGAGAGACCCAGTACTTC.

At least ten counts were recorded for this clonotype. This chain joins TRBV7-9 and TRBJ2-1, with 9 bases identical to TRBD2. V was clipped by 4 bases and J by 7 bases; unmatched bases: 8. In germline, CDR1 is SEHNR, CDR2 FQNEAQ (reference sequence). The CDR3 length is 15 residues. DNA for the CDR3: TGTGCCAGCAGCTCCAGCTTAGCGGGGGAAAATGAGCAGTTCTTC. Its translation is CASSSSLAGENEQFF.

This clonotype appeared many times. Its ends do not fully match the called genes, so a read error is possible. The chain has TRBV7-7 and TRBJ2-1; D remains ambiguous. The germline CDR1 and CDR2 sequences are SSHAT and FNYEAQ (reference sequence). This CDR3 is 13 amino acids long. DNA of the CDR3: TGTGCTAGCAGCTTATATGAGAGTGATGAGCAGTTCTTC. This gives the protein CASSLYESDEQFF.

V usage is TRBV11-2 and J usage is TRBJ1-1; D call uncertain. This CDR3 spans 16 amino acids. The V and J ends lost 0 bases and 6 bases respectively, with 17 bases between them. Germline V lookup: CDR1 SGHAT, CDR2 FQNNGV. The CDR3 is CASSLDLRKRKAEAFF. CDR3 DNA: TGTGCCAGCAGCTTAGACCTCAGAAAAAGGAAGGCTGAAGCTTTCTTT.

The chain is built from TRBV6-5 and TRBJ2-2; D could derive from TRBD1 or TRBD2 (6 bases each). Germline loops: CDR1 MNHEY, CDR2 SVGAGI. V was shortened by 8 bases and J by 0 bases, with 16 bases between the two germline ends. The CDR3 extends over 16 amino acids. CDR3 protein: CASRGGGATNTGELFF. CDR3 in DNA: TGTGCCAGCCGAGGAGGGGGTGCTACGAACACCGGGGAGCTGTTTTTT.

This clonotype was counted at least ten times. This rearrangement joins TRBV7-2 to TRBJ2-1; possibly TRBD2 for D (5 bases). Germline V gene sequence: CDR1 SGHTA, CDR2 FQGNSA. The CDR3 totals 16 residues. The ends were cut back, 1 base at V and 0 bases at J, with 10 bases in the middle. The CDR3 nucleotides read TGTGCCAGCAGCTTAGTGATACTAGTCTCCTACAATGAGCAGTTCTTC. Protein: CASSLVILVSYNEQFF.

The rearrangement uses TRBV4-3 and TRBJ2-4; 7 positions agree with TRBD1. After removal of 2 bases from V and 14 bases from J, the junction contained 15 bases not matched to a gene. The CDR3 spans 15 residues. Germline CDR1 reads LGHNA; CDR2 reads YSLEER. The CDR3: CASSQYAGGDFVEYF. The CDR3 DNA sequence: TGCGCCAGCAGCCAATATGCAGGGGGTGATTTTGTTGAGTACTTC.

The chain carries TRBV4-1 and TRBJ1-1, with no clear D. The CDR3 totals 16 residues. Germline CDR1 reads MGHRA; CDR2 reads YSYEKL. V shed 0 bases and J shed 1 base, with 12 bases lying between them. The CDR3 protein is CASSQDPVATNTEAFF. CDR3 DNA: TGCGCCAGCAGCCAAGACCCGGTTGCTACGAACACTGAAGCTTTCTTT.

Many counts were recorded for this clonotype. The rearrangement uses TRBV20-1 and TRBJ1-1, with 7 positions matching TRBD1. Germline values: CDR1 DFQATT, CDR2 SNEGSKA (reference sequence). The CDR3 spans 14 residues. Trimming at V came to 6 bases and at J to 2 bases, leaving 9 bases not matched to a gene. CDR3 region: CSADSDRANTEAFF. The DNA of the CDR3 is TGCAGTGCAGACTCAGACAGGGCCAACACTGAAGCTTTCTTT.

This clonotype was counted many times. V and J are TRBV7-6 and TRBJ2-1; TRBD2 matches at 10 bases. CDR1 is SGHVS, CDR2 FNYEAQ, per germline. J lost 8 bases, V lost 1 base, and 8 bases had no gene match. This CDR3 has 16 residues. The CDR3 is CASSLVGTSVVDEQFF. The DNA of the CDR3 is TGTGCCAGCAGCTTAGTTGGGACTAGCGTCGTCGATGAGCAGTTCTTC. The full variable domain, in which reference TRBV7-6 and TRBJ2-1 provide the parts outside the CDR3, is GAGVSQSPRYKVTKRGQDVALRCDPISGHVSLYWYRQALGQGPEFLTYFNYEAQQDKSGLPNDRFSAERPEGSISTLTIQRTEQRDSAMYRCASSLVGTSVVDEQFFGPGTRLTVL.

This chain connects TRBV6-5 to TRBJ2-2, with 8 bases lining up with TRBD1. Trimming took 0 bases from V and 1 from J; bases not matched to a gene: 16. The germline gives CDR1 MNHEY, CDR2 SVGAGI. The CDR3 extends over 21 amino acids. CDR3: CASSYSIWRTGTSQNTGELFF. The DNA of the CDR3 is TGTGCCAGCAGTTACTCGATTTGGAGGACAGGGACGTCCCAGAACACCGGGGAGCTGTTTTTT.

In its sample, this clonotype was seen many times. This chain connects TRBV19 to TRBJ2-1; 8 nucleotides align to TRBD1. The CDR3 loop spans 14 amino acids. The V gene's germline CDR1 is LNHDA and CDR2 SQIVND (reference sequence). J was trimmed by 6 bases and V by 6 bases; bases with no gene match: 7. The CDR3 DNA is TGTGCCAGTAGGGAGATAGGGACAGGCAATGAGCAGTTCTTC. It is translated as CASREIGTGNEQFF.

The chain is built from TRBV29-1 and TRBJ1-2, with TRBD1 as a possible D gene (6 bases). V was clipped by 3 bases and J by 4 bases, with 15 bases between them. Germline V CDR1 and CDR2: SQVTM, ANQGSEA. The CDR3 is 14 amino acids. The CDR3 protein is CSVELGGATYGYTF. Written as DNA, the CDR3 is TGCAGCGTTGAGCTCGGGGGCGCGACCTATGGCTACACCTTC.

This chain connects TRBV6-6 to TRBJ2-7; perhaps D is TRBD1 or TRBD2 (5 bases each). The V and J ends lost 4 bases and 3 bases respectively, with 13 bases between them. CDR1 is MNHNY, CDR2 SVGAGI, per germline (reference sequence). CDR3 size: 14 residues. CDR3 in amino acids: CASSFRDRDYEQYF. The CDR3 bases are TGTGCCAGCAGTTTCCGGGACCGAGACTACGAGCAGTACTTC.

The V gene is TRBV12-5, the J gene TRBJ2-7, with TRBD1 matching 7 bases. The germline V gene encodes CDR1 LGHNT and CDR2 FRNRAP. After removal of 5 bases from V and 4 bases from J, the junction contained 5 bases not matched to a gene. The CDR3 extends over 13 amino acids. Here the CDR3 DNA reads TGTGCTAGTGGTAAGAAACAGGGGTACGAGCAGTACTTC. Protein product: CASGKKQGYEQYF.

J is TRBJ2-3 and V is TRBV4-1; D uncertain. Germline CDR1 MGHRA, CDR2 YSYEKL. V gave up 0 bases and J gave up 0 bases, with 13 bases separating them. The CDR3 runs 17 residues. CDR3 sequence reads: CASSQDGPMTSTDTQYF. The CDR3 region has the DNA TGCGCCAGCAGCCAAGATGGGCCGATGACAAGCACAGATACGCAGTATTTT.